These T cell receptor beta chains were read from a single sample in a study of blood T cell repertoires in COVID-19. Using immunoSEQ multiplex PCR, the repertoire was profiled, and TCRdb retains in-frame clones only, with some absent. The sample shows roughly 68,000 clones, around 80% of them seen only once. The sample taken for sequencing was peripheral blood. Receptors were obtained from a woman between 50 and 59 years old with acute or convalescent COVID-19. Each CDR3 is given with its conserved first and last residue. Fields, in order: V gene, J gene, D gene, clone size, CDR3 protein, CDR3 DNA. A D gene is named only where the DNA matches it firmly. Some rows have no size entry. The others give once, few or many, or a class for an expanded clone.

V: TRBV2
J: TRBJ2-2
D: TRBD1
size: NA
CDR3: CASTWDRSTGELFF
DNA: TGTGCCAGCACATGGGACAGGAGCACCGGGGAGCTGTTTTTT

V: TRBV4-1
J: TRBJ1-2
D: TRBD1
size: NA
CDR3: CASSQPTGGNGYTF
DNA: TGCGCCAGCAGCCAACCTACAGGGGGGAATGGCTACACCTTC

V: TRBV7-9
J: TRBJ2-7
D: TRBD1
size: NA
CDR3: CASSLGGQGRHEQYF
DNA: TGTGCCAGCAGCTTGGGTGGACAGGGGAGACACGAGCAGTACTTC

V: TRBV5-1
J: TRBJ2-1
D: TRBD2
size: NA
CDR3: CASSRGPGLAGGNEQFF
DNA: TGCGCCAGCAGCAGAGGCCCGGGACTAGCGGGAGGCAATGAGCAGTTCTTC

V: TRBV7-2
J: TRBJ1-2
D: NA
size: NA
CDR3: CASSRGSYGYTF
DNA: TGTGCCAGCAGCCGGGGGTCCTATGGCTACACCTTC

V: TRBV19
J: TRBJ1-1
D: NA
size: few
CDR3: CASSITRDTEAFF
DNA: TGTGCCAGTAGTATAACCAGGGATACTGAAGCTTTCTTT

V: TRBV27
J: TRBJ1-5
D: TRBD1
size: NA
CDR3: CASSSNTGTGHQPQHF
DNA: TGTGCCAGCAGTTCCAATACCGGGACAGGGCATCAGCCCCAGCATTTT

V: TRBV2
J: TRBJ1-2
D: NA
size: NA
CDR3: CASSEELDGYTF
DNA: TGTGCCAGCAGTGAGGAGCTGGATGGCTACACCTTC

V: TRBV3-1/TRBV3-2
J: TRBJ2-5
D: NA
size: NA
CDR3: CASSRRTQYF
DNA: TGTGCCAGCAGCCGGAGGACCCAGTACTTC

V: TRBV27
J: TRBJ1-2
D: TRBD1
size: few
CDR3: CASSQGGARGYTF
DNA: TGTGCCAGCAGTCAAGGGGGCGCACGGGGCTACACCTTC

V: TRBV4-1
J: TRBJ1-4
D: TRBD1
size: once
CDR3: CASRTNKGAPGQGPPNEKLFF
DNA: TGCGCCAGCAGGACAAATAAGGGGGCACCGGGACAGGGACCGCCCAATGAAAAACTGTTTTTT

V: TRBV7-2
J: TRBJ2-5
D: TRBD1
size: NA
CDR3: CASSAPTGFQETQYF
DNA: TGTGCCAGCAGCGCACCGACAGGGTTCCAAGAGACCCAGTACTTC

V: TRBV11-2
J: TRBJ2-7
D: TRBD1
size: NA
CDR3: CASSSTSDRGAYEQYF
DNA: TGTGCCAGCAGCTCAACCTCGGACAGGGGAGCCTACGAGCAGTACTTC

V: TRBV11-2
J: TRBJ1-2
D: TRBD1
size: NA
CDR3: CASSYSGTGIYGYTF
DNA: TGTGCCAGCAGCTACTCCGGGACAGGGATCTATGGCTACACCTTC

V: TRBV6-5
J: TRBJ1-5
D: NA
size: NA
CDR3: CASSYSSGSNQPQHF
DNA: TGTGCCAGCAGTTACTCGAGCGGTAGCAATCAGCCCCAGCATTTT

V: TRBV29-1
J: TRBJ2-7
D: TRBD1
size: NA
CDR3: CSVETGAPFDEQYF
DNA: TGCAGCGTGGAAACAGGGGCACCCTTTGACGAGCAGTACTTC

V: TRBV30
J: TRBJ2-2
D: NA
size: once
CDR3: CAWSVQGLELFF
DNA: TGTGCCTGGAGTGTCCAGGGACTCGAGCTGTTTTTT

V: TRBV4-2
J: TRBJ1-4
D: NA
size: once
CDR3: CASSPRQELNEKLFF
DNA: TGTGCCAGCAGCCCCCGACAGGAACTTAATGAAAAACTGTTTTTT

V: TRBV5-6
J: TRBJ2-2
D: NA
size: NA
CDR3: CASSPLTTETNTGELFF
DNA: TGTGCCAGCAGCCCCCTTACAACGGAGACGAACACCGGGGAGCTGTTTTTT

V: TRBV5-1
J: TRBJ2-3
D: TRBD1
size: NA
CDR3: CASGQGYTDTQYF
DNA: TGCGCCAGCGGACAGGGGTACACAGATACGCAGTATTTT

V: TRBV12-3/TRBV12-4
J: TRBJ2-3
D: NA
size: NA
CDR3: CASSFNEDTQYF
DNA: TGTGCCAGCAGTTTTAACGAGGATACGCAGTATTTT

V: TRBV28
J: TRBJ1-6
D: TRBD1
size: NA
CDR3: CASKGASTYNSPLHF
DNA: TGTGCCAGCAAGGGGGCATCGACTTATAATTCACCCCTCCACTTT

V: TRBV6-2/TRBV6-3
J: TRBJ1-1
D: TRBD1
size: NA
CDR3: CASSKRTGGTEAFF
DNA: TGTGCCAGCAGTAAACGGACAGGGGGCACTGAAGCTTTCTTT

V: TRBV27
J: TRBJ2-7
D: TRBD1
size: NA
CDR3: CASSPKTGLPYEQYF
DNA: TGTGCCAGCAGTCCCAAGACAGGGTTACCCTACGAGCAGTACTTC

V: TRBV10-3
J: TRBJ1-2
D: NA
size: NA
CDR3: CAISESRADDGYTF
DNA: TGTGCCATCAGTGAGTCGAGGGCAGACGATGGCTACACCTTC

V: TRBV5-4
J: TRBJ2-7
D: NA
size: NA
CDR3: CASSLGSRQGSYEQYF
DNA: TGTGCCAGCAGCTTGGGTTCGCGGCAGGGTTCCTACGAGCAGTACTTC

V: TRBV30
J: TRBJ2-2
D: NA
size: NA
CDR3: CAWSRGKTNTGELFF
DNA: TGTGCCTGGAGTAGGGGTAAGACGAACACCGGGGAGCTGTTTTTT

V: TRBV28
J: TRBJ2-3
D: TRBD2
size: NA
CDR3: CASSPFGRSAQYF
DNA: TGTGCCAGCAGTCCCTTCGGGAGGTCGGCGCAGTATTTT

V: TRBV18
J: TRBJ1-4
D: NA
size: NA
CDR3: CASSPTATNEKLFF
DNA: TGTGCCAGCTCACCAACGGCAACTAATGAAAAACTGTTTTTT

V: TRBV14
J: TRBJ2-2
D: NA
size: NA
CDR3: CASSQVRSTGELFF
DNA: TGTGCCAGCAGCCAAGTAAGGAGTACCGGGGAGCTGTTTTTT

V: TRBV28
J: TRBJ2-7
D: TRBD1
size: NA
CDR3: CASSLQGANEQYF
DNA: TGTGCCAGCAGTCTACAGGGGGCCAACGAGCAGTACTTC

V: TRBV30
J: TRBJ1-1
D: TRBD1
size: few
CDR3: CAWSALGQGAPEAFF
DNA: TGTGCCTGGAGTGCCCTGGGACAGGGGGCCCCTGAAGCTTTCTTT

V: TRBV6-5
J: TRBJ1-3
D: NA
size: NA
CDR3: CASSYTRNLGNTIYF
DNA: TGTGCCAGCAGTTATACCAGGAATCTCGGAAACACCATATATTTT